There are a few counts of the clone carrying this T cell receptor beta chain. What it binds is not known. These data originate in a study of blood T cells in healthy people across ages. At the level of the study: Per two T cells, template switching captured roughly one barcoded beta molecule. General study results and limits: Diversity was estimated from one million T cells, and these estimates were considered underestimates.

Then a second PCR, running about 6 to 12 cycles, was carried out with a sample-barcoded 5' primer and a J-beta primer mix. TCRdb used MiXCR to reprocess the 5' RACE reads, holding one entry per CDR3 protein. The table shows about 970,000 distinct CDR3 sequences, with roughly 51% occurring only once. The CDR3 spans 12 residues. Trimming pared 5 bases from V and 4 bases from J, leaving 9 bases between. Germline V lookup: CDR1 MNHEY, CDR2 SVGEGT. This receptor was obtained from a woman aged 55-69 years in good health. Sequencing was performed on blood. This rearrangement joins TRBV6-2 or TRBV6-3 to TRBJ2-7; D unresolved. CDR3: CASSHGVYEQYF. CDR3 nucleotide sequence: TGTGCCAGCAGTCACGGAGTTTACGAGCAGTACTTC.